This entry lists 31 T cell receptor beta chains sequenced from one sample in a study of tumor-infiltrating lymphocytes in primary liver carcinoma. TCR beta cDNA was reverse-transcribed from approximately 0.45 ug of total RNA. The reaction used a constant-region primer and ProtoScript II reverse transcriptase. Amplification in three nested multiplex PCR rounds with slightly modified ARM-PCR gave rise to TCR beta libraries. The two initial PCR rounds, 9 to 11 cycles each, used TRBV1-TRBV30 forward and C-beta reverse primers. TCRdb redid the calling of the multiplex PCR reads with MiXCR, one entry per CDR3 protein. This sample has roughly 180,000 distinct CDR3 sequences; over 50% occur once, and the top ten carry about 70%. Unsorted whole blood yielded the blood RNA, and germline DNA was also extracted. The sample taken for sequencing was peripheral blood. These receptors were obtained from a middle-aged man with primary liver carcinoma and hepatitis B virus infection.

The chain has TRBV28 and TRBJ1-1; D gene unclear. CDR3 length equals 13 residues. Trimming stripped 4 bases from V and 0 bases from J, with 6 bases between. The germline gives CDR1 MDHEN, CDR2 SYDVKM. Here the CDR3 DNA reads TGTGCCAGCAGTTCCCGTCTGAACACTGAAGCTTTCTTT. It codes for CASSSRLNTEAFF.

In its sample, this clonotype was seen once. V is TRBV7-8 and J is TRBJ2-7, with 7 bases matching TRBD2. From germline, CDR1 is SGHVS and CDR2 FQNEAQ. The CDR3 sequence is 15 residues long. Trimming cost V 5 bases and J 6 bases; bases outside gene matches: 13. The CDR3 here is CASSPPGLVLAEQYF. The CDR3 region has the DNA TGTGCCAGCAGCCCACCCGGACTAGTGCTTGCCGAGCAGTACTTC.

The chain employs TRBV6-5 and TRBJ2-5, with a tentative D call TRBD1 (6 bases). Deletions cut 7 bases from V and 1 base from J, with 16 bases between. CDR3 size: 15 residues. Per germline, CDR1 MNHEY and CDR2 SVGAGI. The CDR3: CASKIIDRTQETQYF. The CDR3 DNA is TGTGCCAGCAAAATTATCGACAGGACCCAAGAGACCCAGTACTTC.

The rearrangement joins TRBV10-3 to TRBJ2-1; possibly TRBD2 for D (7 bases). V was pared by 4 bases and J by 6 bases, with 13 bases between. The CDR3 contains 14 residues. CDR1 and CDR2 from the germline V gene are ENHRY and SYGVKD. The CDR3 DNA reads TGTGCCATCAGTGGGGGGCGGGAGATCAATGAGCAGTTCTTC. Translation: CAISGGREINEQFF.

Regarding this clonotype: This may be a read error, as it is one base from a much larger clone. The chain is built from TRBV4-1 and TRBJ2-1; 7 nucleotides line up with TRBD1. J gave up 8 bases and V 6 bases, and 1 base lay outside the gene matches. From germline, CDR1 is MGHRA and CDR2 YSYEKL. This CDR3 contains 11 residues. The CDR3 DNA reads TGCGCCAGCAGAGACAGGGATGAGCAGTTCTTC. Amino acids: CASRDRDEQFF.

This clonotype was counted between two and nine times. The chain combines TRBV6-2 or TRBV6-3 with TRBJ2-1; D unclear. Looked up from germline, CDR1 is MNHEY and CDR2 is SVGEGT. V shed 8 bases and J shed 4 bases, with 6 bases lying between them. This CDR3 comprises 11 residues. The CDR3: CASGRYNEQFF. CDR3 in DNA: TGTGCCAGCGGCCGATACAATGAGCAGTTCTTC.

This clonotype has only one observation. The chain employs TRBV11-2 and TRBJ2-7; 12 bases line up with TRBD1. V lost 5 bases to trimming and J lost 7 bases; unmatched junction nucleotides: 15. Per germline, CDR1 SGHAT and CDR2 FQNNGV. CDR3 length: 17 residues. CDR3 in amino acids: CASSTGTGGANRHEQYF. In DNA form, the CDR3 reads TGTGCCAGCAGCACCGGGACAGGGGGCGCTAACAGACATGAGCAGTACTTC.

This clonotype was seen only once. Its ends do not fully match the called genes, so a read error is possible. This chain's CDR3 is CASSFPGGTTGRAIETQYF. CDR3 DNA sequence: TGTGCCAGTAGCTTCCCGGGCGGGACTACCGGGAGGGCCATCGAGACCCAGTACTTC. J is TRBJ2-5 and V is TRBV11-2, with 8 bases aligning to TRBD2. The germline V gene encodes CDR1 SGHAT and CDR2 FQNNGV. CDR3 length: 19 residues.

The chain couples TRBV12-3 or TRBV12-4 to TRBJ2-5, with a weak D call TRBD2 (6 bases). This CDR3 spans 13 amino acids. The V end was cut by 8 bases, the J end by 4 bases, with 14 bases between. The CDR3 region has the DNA TGTGCCAGCCTGACTAGTAATGGAGAGACCCAGTACTTC. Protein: CASLTSNGETQYF.

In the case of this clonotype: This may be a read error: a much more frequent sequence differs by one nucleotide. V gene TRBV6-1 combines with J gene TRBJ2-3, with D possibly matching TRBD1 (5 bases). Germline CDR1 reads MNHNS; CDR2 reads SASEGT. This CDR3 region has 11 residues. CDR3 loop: CDSLGADTQYF. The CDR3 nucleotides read TGTGACAGCCTAGGGGCAGATACGCAGTATTTT.

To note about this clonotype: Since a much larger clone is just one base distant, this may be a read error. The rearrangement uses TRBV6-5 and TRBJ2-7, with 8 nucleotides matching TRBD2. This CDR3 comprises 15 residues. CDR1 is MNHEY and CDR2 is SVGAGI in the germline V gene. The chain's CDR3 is CASSPSAGGPYGQYF. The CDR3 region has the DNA TGTGCCAGCAGTCCTTCGGCGGGAGGCCCCTACGGGCAGTACTTC.

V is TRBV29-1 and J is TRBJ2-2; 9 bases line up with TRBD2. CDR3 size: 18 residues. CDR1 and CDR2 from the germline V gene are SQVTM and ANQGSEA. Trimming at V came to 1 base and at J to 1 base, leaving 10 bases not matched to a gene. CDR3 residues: CSVEGLAGSGWNTGELFF. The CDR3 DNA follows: TGCAGCGTTGAAGGGCTAGCGGGATCAGGATGGAACACCGGGGAGCTGTTTTTT.

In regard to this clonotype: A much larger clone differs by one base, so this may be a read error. The CDR3 nucleotides are TGCAGCGTTGATGGGGCCGAGGGGATCAACAATGAGCAGTTCTTC. It specifies CSVDGAEGINNEQFF. V usage is TRBV29-1 and J usage is TRBJ2-1; D is tentatively TRBD1 or TRBD2 (5 bases each). CDR3 size: 15 residues. The germline V and J ends were trimmed by 3 bases and 5 bases, with 17 bases remaining between them. Germline values: CDR1 SQVTM, CDR2 ANQGSEA.

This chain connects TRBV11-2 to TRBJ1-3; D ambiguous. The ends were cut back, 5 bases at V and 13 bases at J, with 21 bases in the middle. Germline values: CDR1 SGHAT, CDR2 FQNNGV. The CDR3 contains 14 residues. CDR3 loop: CASSPSAGGNTIYF. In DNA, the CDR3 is TGTGCCAGCAGCCCCTCGGCAGGAGGAAATACAATATATTTT.

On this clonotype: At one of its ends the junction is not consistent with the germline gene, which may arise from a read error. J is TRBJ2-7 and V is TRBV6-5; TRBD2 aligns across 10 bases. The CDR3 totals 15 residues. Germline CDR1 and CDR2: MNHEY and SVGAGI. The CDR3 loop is CTSSPRTSGFYEQYF. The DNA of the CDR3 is TGTACCAGCAGTCCCCGGACTAGCGGATTCTACGAGCAGTACTTC.

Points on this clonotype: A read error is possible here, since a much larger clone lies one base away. CDR3 sequence: CASSPRTASETEAFF. The DNA for the CDR3 is TGTGCCAGCAGCCCCAGGACAGCGAGTGAGACTGAAGCTTTCTTT. The rearrangement uses TRBV11-2 and TRBJ1-1; tentative D call: TRBD1 (6 bases). Germline V CDR1 and CDR2: SGHAT, FQNNGV. This CDR3 is built from 15 residues. Trimming shortened V by 5 bases and J by 5 bases, and 18 bases separated the two germline ends.

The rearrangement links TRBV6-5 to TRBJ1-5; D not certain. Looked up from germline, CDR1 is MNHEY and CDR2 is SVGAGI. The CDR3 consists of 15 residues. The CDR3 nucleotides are TGTGCAAGCTGGAGAGAAAAATATAGCAATCAGCCCCAGCATTTT. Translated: CASWREKYSNQPQHF.

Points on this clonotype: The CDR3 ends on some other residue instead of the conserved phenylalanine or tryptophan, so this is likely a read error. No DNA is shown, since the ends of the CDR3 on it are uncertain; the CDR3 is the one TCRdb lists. The chain's CDR3 is CASSPGHNTEALI. The rearrangement links TRBV11-2 to TRBJ1-1; the table's D gene call, TRBD1, was not cross checked with the DNA. The CDR3 length equals 13 residues, ends included. The germline gives CDR1 SGHAT, CDR2 FQNNGV.

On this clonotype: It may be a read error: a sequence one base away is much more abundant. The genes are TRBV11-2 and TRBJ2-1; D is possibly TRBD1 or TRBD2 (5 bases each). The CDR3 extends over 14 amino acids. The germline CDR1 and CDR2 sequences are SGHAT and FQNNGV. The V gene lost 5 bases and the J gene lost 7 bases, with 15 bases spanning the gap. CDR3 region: CASSDGNWGNEQFF. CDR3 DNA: TGTGCCAGCAGCGACGGGAACTGGGGGAATGAGCAGTTCTTC.

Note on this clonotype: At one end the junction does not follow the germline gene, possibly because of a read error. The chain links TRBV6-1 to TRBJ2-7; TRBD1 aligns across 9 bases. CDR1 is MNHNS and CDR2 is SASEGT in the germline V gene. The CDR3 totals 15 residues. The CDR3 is CASNEPGQGSGEQYF. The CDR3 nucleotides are TGTGCCAGCAATGAACCGGGACAGGGTAGTGGCGAGCAGTACTTC.

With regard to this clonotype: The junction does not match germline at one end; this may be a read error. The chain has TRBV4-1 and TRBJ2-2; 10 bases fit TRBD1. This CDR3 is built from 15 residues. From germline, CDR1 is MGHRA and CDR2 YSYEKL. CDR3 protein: CARSPDRGNVGELFF. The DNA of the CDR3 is TGCGCCAGAAGCCCGGACAGGGGGAATGTCGGGGAGCTGTTTTTT.

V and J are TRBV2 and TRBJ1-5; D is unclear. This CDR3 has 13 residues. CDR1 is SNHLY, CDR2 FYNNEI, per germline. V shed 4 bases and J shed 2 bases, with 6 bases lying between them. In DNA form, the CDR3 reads TGTGCCAGCAGTGTTGTGGGCAATCAGCCCCAGCATTTT. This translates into CASSVVGNQPQHF.

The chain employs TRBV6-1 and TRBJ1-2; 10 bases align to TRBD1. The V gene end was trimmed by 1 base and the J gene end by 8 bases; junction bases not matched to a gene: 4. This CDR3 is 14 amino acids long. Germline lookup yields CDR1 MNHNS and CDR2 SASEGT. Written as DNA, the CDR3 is TGTGCCAGCAGTGAAGTGGACAGGGGGTACGGCTACACCTTC. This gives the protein CASSEVDRGYGYTF.

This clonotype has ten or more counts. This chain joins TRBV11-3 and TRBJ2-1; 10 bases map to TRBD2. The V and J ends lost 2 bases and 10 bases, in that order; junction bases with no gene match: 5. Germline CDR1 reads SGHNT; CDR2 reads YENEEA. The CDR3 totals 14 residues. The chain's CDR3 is CASSLNSGGGEQFF. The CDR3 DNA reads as TGTGCCAGCAGCTTAAACAGCGGGGGGGGCGAGCAGTTCTTC. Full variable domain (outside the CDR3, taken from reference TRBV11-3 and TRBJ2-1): EAGVVQSPRYKIIEKKQPVAFWCNPISGHNTLYWYLQNLGQGPELLIRYENEEAVDDSQLPKDRFSAERLKGVDSTLKIQPAELGDSAVYLCASSLNSGGGEQFFGPGTRLTVL.

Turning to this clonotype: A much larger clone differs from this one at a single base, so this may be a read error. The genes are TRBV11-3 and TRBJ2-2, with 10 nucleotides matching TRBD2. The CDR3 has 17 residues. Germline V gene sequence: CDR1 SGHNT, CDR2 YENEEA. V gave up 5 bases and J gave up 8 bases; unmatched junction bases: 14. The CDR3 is CASSDRCTSGIGGELFF. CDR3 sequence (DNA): TGTGCCAGCAGCGACCGATGCACTAGCGGGATTGGAGGGGAGCTGTTTTTT.

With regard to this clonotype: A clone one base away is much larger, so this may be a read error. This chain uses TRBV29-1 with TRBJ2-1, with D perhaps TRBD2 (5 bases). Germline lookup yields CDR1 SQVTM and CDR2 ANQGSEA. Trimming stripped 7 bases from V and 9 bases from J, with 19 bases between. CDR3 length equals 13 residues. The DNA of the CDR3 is TGCAGCGCCTCCGGGAAAGGGTCCCCTGAGCAGTTCTTC. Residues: CSASGKGSPEQFF.

CDR3 in DNA: TGCAGCCTGGCGGGGTTCAACACAGATACGCAGTATTTT. Translating it yields CSLAGFNTDTQYF. V and J are TRBV29-1 and TRBJ2-3, with D maybe TRBD2 (6 bases). Trimming left V 8 bases short and J 2 bases short, with 14 bases between. Germline CDR1 and CDR2: SQVTM and ANQGSEA. The length of the CDR3 is 13 residues.

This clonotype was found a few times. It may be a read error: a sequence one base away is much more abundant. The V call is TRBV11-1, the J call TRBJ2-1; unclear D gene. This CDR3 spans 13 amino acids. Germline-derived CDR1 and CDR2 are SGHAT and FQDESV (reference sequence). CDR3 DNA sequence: TGTACCAGCAGCTTTGGCTACGACAATGAGCAGTTCTTC. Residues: CTSSFGYDNEQFF.

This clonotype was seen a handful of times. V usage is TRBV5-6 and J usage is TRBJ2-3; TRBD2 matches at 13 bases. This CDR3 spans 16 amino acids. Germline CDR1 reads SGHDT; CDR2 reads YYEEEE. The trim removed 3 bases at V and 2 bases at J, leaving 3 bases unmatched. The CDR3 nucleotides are TGTGCCAGCAGCTCGACTAGCGGGAGGCCCACAGATACGCAGTATTTT. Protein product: CASSSTSGRPTDTQYF.

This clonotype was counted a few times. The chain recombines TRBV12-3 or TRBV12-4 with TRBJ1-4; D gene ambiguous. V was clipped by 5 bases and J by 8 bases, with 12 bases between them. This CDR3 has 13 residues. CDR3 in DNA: TGTGCCAGCAGTCTCCTAGCCGGGGAAAAACTGTTTTTT. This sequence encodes CASSLLAGEKLFF.

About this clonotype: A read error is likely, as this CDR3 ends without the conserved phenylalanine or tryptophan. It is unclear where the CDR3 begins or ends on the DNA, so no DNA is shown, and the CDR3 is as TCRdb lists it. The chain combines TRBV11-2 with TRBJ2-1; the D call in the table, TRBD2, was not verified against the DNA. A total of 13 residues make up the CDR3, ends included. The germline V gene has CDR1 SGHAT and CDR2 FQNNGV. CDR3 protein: CASSPDWNNERFS.